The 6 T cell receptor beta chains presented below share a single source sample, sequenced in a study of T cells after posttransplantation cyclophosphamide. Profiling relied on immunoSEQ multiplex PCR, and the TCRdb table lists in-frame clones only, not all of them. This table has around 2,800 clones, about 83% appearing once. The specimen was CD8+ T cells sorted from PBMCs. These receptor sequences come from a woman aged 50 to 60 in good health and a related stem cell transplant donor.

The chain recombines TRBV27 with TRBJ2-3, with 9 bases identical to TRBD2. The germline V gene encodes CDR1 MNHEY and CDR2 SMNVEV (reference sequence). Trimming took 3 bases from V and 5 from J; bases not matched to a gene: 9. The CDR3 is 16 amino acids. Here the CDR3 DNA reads TGTGCCAGCAGTTTCGCCTCTAGCGGGGTAATAGATACGCAGTATTTT. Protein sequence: CASSFASSGVIDTQYF.

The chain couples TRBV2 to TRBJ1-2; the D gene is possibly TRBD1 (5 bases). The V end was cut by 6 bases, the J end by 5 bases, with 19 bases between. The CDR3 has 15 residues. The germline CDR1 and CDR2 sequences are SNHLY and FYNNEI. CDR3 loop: CASSPGGFRGYGYTF. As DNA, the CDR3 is TGTGCCAGCAGCCCGGGGGGATTTCGGGGGTATGGCTACACCTTC.

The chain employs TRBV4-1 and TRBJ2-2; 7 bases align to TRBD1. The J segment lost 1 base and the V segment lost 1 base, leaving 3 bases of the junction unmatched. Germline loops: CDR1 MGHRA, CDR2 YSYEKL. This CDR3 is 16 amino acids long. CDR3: CASSQGTGLNTGELFF. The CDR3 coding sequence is TGCGCCAGCAGCCAAGGGACAGGACTGAACACCGGGGAGCTGTTTTTT.

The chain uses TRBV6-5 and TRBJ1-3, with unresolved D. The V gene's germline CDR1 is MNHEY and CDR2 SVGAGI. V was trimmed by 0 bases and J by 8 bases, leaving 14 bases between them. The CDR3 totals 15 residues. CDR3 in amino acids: CASSYSSRSPDTIYF. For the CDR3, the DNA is TGTGCCAGCAGTTACTCGAGCCGCTCCCCGGACACCATATATTTT.

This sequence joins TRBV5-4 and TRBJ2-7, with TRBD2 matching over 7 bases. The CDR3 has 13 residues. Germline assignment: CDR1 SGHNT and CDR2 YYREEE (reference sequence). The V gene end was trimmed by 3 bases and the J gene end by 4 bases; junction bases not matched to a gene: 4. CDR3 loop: CASSSTAGYEQYF. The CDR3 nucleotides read TGTGCCAGCAGCTCAACAGCGGGGTACGAGCAGTACTTC. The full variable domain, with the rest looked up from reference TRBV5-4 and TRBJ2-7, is ETGVTQSPTHLIKTRGQQVTLRCSSQSGHNTVSWYQQALGQGPQFIFQYYREEENGRGNFPPRFSGLQFPNYSSELNVNALELDDSALYLCASSSTAGYEQYFGPGTRLTVT.

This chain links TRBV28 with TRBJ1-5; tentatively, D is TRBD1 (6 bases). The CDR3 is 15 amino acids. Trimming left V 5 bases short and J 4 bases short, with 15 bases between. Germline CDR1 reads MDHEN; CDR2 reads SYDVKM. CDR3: CASSGTDRLNQPQHF. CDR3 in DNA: TGTGCCAGCAGTGGAACAGACAGGCTAAATCAGCCCCAGCATTTT.